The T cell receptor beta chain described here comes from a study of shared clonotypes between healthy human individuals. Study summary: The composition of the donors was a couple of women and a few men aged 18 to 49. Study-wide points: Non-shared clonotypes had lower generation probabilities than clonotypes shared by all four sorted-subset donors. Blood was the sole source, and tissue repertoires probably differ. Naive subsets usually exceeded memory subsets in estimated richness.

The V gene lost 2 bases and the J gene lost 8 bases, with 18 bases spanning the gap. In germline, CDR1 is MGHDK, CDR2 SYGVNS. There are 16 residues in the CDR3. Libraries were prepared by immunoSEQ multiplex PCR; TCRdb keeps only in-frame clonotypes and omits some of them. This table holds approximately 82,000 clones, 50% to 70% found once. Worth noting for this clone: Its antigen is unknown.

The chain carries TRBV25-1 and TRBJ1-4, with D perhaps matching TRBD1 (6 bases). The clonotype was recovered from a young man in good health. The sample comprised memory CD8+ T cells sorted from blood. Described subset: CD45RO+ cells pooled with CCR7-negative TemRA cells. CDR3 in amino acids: CASSEKGGASGEKLFF. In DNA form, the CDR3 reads TGTGCCAGCAGTGAAAAAGGGGGGGCGAGTGGCGAAAAACTGTTTTTT.